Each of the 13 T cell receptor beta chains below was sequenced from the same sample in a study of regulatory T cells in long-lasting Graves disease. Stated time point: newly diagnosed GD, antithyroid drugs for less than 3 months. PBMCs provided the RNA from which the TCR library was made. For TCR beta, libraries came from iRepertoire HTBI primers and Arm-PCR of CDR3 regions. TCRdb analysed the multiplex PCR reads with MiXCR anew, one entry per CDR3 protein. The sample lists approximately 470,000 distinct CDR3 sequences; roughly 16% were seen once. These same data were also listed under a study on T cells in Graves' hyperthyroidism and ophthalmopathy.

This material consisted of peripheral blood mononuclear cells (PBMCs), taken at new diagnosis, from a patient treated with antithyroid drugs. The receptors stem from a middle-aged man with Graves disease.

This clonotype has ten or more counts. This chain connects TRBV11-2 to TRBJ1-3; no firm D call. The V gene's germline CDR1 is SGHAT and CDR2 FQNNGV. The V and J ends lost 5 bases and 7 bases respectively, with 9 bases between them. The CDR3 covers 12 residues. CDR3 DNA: TGTGCCAGCAGCCCCTCCAGTAACACCATATATTTT. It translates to CASSPSSNTIYF.

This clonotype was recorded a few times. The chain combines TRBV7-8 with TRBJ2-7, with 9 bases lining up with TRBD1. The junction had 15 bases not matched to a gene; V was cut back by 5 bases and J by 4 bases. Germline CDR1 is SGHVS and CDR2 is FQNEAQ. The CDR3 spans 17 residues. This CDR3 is CASSPGRGQGSAYEQYF. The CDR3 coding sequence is TGTGCCAGCAGCCCCGGCCGGGGACAGGGATCTGCGTACGAGCAGTACTTC.

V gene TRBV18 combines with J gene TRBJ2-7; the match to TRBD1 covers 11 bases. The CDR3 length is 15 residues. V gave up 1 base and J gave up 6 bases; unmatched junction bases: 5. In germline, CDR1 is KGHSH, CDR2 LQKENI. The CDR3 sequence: CASSPRGQGAGEQYF. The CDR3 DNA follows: TGTGCCAGCTCACCACGAGGACAGGGGGCCGGCGAGCAGTACTTC. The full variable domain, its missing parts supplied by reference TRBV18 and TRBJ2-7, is NAGVMQNPRHLVRRRGQEARLRCSPMKGHSHVYWYRQLPEEGLKFMVYLQKENIIDESGMPKERFSAEFPKEGPSILRIQQVVRGDSAAYFCASSPRGQGAGEQYFGPGTRLTVT.

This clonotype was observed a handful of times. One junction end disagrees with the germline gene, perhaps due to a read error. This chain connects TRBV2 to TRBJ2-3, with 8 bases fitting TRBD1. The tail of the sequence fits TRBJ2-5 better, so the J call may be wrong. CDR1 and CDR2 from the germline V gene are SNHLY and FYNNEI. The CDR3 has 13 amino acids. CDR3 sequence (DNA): TGTGCCAGCAGTCGGACAGGGCAAGAGGCCCAGTACTTC. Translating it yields CASSRTGQEAQYF.

The CDR3 DNA reads as TGTGCCAGCAGTCATGTAGCGGGAATTGAGCAGTTCTTC. Its translation: CASSHVAGIEQFF. This sequence joins TRBV6-1 and TRBJ2-1; 8 nucleotides align to TRBD2. Trimming took 5 bases from V and 9 from J; bases not matched to a gene: 6. The CDR3 is 13 residues long. CDR1 and CDR2 from the germline V gene are MNHNS and SASEGT.

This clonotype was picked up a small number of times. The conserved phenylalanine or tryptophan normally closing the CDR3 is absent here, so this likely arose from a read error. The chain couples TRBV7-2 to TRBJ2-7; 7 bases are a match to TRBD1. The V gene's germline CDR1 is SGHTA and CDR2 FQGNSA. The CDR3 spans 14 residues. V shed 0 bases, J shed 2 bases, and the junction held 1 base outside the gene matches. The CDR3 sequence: CASSLADRAYEQYL. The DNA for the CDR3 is TGTGCCAGCAGCTTAGCTGACAGGGCCTACGAGCAGTACCTC.

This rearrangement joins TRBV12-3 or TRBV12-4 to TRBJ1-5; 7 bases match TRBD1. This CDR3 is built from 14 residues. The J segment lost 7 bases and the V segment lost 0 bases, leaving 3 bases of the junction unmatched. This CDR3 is CASSLAQGLQPQHF. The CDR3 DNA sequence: TGTGCCAGCAGTTTAGCACAGGGGTTACAGCCCCAGCATTTT.

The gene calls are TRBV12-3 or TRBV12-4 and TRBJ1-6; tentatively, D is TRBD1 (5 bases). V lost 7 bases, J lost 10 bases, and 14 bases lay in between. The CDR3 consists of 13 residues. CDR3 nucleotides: TGTGCCAGCATTCCCAGGGCAGGCTCACCCCTCCACTTT. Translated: CASIPRAGSPLHF.

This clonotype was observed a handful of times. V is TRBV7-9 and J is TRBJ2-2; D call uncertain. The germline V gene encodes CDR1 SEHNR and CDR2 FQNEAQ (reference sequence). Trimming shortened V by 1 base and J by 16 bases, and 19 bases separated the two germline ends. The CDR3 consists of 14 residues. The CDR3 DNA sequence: TGTGCCAGCAGCTTAGGCAGTTCGGGCTACCCCCCGTTTTTT. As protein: CASSLGSSGYPPFF.

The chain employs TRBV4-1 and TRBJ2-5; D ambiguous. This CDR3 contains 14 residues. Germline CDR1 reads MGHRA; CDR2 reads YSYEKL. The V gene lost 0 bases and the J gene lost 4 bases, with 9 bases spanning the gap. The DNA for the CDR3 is TGCGCCAGCAGCCAAGAGGGCGCCGGAGAGACCCAGTACTTC. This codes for CASSQEGAGETQYF.

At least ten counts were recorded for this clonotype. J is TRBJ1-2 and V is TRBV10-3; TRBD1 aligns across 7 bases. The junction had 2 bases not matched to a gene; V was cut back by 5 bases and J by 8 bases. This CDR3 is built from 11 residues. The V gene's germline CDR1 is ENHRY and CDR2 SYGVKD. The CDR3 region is CAISTGDGYTF. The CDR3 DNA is TGTGCCATCAGTACAGGGGACGGCTACACCTTC.

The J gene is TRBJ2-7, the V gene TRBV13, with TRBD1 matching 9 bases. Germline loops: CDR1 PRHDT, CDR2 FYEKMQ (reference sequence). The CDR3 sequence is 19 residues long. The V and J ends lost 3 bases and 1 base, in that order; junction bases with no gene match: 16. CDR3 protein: CASSFWTGVERETSYEQYF. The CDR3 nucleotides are TGTGCCAGCAGCTTCTGGACAGGGGTTGAACGGGAGACGTCCTACGAGCAGTACTTC. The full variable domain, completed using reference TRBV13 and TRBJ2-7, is AAGVIQSPRHLIKEKRETATLKCYPIPRHDTVYWYQQGPGQDPQFLISFYEKMQSDKGSIPDRFSAQQFSDYHSELNMSSLELGDSALYFCASSFWTGVERETSYEQYFGPGTRLTVT.

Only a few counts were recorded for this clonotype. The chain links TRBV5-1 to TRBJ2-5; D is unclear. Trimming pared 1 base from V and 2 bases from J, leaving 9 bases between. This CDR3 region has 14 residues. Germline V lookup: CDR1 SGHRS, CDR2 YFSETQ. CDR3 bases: TGCGCCAGCAGCTTGTGGCACGTACAAGAGACCCAGTACTTC. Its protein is CASSLWHVQETQYF. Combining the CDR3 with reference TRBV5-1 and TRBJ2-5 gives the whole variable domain KAGVTQTPRYLIKTRGQQVTLSCSPISGHRSVSWYQQTPGQGLQFLFEYFSETQRNKGNFPGRFSGRQFSNSRSEMNVSTLELGDSALYLCASSLWHVQETQYFGPGTRLLVL.